This T cell receptor beta chain was identified during a study of shared clonotypes between healthy human individuals. Using about 220 ng DNA, approximately 30,000 T cell genomes, the sorted-subset replicate PCRs were run. Assay used: immunoSEQ multiplex PCR; TCRdb lists only in-frame clones, some missing. The sample includes more than 500,000 clones, more than 95% of them seen just once. Germline lookup yields CDR1 MDHEN and CDR2 SYDVKM. This CDR3 is built from 15 residues. With 6 bases clipped from V and 6 bases from J, the junction kept 12 bases outside the gene matches. This clone has only one observation. A CD45RA+ naive subset and a CD45RA-negative memory subset were split from CD4+ cells.

V is TRBV28 and J is TRBJ1-2, with 8 bases aligning to TRBD1. Source material: naive CD4+ T cells sorted from blood. The subset denotes: CD45RA+ positively selected. This TCR derives from a woman aged 25-40 years in good health. CDR3 bases: TGTGCCAGCAGCAGAGGACAGGGAACTACAGATGGCTACACCTTC. Residues: CASSRGQGTTDGYTF.